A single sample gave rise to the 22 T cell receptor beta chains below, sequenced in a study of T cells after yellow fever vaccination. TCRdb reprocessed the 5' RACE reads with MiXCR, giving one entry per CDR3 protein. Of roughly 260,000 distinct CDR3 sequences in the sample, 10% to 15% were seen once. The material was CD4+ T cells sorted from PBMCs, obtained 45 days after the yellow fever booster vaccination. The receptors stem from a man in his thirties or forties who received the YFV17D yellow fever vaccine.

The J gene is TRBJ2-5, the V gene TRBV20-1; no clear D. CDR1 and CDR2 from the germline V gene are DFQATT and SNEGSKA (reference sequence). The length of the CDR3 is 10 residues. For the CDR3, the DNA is TGCTCTGGCGAACAAGAGACCCAGTACTTC. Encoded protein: CSGEQETQYF.

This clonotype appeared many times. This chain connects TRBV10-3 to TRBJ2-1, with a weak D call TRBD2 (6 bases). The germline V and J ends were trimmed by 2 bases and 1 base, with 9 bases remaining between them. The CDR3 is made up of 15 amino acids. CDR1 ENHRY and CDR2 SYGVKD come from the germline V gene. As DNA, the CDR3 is TGTGCCATCAGTGAGGGGGACTTTTCCTACAATGAGCAGTTCTTC. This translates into CAISEGDFSYNEQFF.

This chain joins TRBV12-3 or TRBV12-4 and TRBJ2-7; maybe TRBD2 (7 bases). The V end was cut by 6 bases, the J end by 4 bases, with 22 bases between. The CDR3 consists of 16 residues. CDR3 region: CASSPPGQRLAYEQYF. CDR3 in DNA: TGTGCCAGCAGCCCCCCGGGACAACGACTAGCATACGAGCAGTACTTC.

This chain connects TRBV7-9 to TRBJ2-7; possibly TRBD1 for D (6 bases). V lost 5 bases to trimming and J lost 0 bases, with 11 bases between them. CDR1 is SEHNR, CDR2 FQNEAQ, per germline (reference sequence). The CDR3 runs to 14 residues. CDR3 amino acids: CASSVDSSSYEQYF. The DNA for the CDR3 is TGTGCCAGCAGCGTGGACAGTAGCTCCTACGAGCAGTACTTC.

In DNA form, the CDR3 reads TGTGCCAGCAGCCAACTCGTGGAAGGGTTAGACGAGCAGTACTTC. It is translated as CASSQLVEGLDEQYF. This chain uses TRBV3-1 with TRBJ2-7, with D uncertain. This CDR3 region has 15 residues. V dropped 2 bases and J dropped 5 bases, with 16 bases sitting between them. Germline CDR1 and CDR2: LGHDT and YNNKEL (reference sequence).

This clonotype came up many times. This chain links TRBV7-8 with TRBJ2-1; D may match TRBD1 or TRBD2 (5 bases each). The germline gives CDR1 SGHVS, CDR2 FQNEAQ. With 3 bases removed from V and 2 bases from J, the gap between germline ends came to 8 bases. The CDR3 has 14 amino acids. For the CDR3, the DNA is TGTGCCAGCAGCTTGAGGGGCGCCTACAATGAGCAGTTCTTC. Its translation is CASSLRGAYNEQFF.

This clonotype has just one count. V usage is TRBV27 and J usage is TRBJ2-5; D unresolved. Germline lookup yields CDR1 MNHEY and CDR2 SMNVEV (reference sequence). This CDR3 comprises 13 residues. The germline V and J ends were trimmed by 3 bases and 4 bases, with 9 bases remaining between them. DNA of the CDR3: TGTGCCAGCAGTTTCGGTTTCGGAGAGACCCAGTACTTC. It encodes CASSFGFGETQYF.

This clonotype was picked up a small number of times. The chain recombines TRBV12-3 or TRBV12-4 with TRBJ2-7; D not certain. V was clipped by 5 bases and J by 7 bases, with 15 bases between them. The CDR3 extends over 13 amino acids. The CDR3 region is CASSQGSFQEQYF. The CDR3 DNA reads TGTGCCAGCAGTCAAGGATCGTTTCAGGAGCAGTACTTC.

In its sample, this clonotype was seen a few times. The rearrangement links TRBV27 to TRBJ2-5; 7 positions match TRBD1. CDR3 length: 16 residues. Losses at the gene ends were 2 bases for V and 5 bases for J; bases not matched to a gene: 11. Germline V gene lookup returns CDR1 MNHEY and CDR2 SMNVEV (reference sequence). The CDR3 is CASSLEPGQSWETQYF. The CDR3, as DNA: TGTGCCAGCAGTTTAGAACCGGGACAGTCGTGGGAGACCCAGTACTTC.

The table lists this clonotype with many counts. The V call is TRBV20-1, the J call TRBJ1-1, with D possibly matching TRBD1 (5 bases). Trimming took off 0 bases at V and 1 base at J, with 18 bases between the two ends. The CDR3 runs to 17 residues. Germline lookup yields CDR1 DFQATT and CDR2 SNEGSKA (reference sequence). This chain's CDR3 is CSARDAVGAGRNTEAFF. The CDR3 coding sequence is TGCAGTGCTAGAGATGCTGTTGGGGCAGGGAGGAACACTGAAGCTTTCTTT.

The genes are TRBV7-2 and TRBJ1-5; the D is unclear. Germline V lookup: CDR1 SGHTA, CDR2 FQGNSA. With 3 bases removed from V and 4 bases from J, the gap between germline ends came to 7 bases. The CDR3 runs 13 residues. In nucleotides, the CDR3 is TGTGCCAGCAGCTTCCAAGTTAATCAGCCCCAGCATTTT. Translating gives CASSFQVNQPQHF.

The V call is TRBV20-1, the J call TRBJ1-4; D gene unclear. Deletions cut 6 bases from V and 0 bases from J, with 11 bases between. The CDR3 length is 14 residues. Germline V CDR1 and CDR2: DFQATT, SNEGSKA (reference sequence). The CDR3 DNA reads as TGCAGTGCGCCGGACTCAACAACTAATGAAAAACTGTTTTTT. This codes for CSAPDSTTNEKLFF.

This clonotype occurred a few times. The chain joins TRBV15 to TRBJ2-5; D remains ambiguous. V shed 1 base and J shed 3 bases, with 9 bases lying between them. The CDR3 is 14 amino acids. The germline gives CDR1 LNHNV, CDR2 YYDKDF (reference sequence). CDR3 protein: CATSRGTAKETQYF. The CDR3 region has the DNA TGTGCCACCAGCAGAGGCACGGCCAAAGAGACCCAGTACTTC.

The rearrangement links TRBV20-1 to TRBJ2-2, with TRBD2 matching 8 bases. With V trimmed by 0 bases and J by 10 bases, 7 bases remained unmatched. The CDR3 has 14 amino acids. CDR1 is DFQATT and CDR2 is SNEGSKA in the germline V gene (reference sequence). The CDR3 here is CSARDRWREEELFF. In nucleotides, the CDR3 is TGCAGTGCTAGAGATCGTTGGCGGGAGGAGGAGCTGTTTTTT.

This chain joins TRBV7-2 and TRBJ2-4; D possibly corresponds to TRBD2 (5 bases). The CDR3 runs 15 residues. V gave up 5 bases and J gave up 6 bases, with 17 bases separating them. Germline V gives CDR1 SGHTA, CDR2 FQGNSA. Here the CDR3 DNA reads TGTGCCAGCAGCAGCGGTCCTATCGAATTAAACATTCAGTACTTC. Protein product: CASSSGPIELNIQYF.

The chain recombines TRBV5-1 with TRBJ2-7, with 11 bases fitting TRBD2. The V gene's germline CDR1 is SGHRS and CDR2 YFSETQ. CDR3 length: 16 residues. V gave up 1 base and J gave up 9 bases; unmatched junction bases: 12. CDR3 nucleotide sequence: TGCGCCAGCAGCTTGCGAACTAGCGGGAGCGGTTCCGCGCAGTACTTC. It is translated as CASSLRTSGSGSAQYF.

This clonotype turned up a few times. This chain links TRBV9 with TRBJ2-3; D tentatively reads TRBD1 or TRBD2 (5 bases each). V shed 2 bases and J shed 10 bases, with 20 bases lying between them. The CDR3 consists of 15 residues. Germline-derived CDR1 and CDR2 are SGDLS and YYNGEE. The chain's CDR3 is CASSVTGTSLEAQYF. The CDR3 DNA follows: TGTGCCAGCAGCGTGACCGGGACCTCTCTGGAGGCGCAGTATTTT.

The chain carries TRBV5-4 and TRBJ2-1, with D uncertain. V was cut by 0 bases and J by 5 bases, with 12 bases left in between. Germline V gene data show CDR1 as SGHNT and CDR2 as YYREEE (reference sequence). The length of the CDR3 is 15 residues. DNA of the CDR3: TGTGCCAGCAGCTTGGAGCTAGTCGCCCACAATGAGCAGTTCTTC. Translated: CASSLELVAHNEQFF. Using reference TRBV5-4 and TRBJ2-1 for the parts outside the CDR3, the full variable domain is ETGVTQSPTHLIKTRGQQVTLRCSSQSGHNTVSWYQQALGQGPQFIFQYYREEENGRGNFPPRFSGLQFPNYSSELNVNALELDDSALYLCASSLELVAHNEQFFGPGTRLTVL.

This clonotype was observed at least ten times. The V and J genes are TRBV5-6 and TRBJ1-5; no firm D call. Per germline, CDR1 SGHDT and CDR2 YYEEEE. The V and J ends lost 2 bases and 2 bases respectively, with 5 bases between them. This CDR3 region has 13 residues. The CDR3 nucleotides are TGTGCCAGCAGCTTAGCGCGCAATCAGCCCCAGCATTTT. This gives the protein CASSLARNQPQHF.

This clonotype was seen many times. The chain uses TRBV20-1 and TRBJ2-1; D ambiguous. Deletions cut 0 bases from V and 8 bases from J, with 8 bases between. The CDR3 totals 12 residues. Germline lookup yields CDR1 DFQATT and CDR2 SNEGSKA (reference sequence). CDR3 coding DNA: TGCAGTGCTAGAGATCCGGCGTATGAGCAGTTCTTC. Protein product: CSARDPAYEQFF.

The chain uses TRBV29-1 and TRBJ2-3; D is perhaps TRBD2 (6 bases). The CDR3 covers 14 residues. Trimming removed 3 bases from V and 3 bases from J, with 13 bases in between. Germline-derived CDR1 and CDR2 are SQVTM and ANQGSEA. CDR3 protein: CSVDGWEATDTQYF. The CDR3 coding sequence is TGCAGCGTTGACGGGTGGGAGGCGACAGATACGCAGTATTTT.

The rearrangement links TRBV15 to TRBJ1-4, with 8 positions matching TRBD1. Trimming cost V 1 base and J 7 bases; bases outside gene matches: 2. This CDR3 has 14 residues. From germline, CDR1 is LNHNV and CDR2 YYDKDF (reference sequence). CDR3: CATSRGTGSEKLFF. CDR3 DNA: TGTGCCACCAGCAGAGGGACAGGGTCTGAAAAACTGTTTTTT. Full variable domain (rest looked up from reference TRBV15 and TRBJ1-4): DAMVIQNPRYQVTQFGKPVTLSCSQTLNHNVMYWYQQKSSQAPKLLFHYYDKDFNNEADTPDNFQSRRPNTSFCFLDIRSPGLGDTAMYLCATSRGTGSEKLFFGSGTQLSVL.